The 20 T cell receptor beta chains below come from one sample, sequenced in a study of human T cells and chemical hapten exposure. Using its own MiXCR run on the RACE reads, TCRdb lists one record per CDR3 protein. The sample lists approximately 96,000 distinct CDR3 sequences, 9.3% occurring once. The time point was: patch test 2, 6 weeks after DPC sensitization. Treatment specified: therapeutic diphenylcyclopropenone sensitization with weekly scalp DPC. The sequencing used whole blood, collected in connection with sensitization to the hapten diphenylcyclopropenone (DPC). Receptors originate from a woman in her thirties or forties with alopecia areata. Some clones in this sample may be carry-over from other donors' samples.

This clonotype was seen repeatedly, ten times or more. The chain is built from TRBV5-1 and TRBJ2-5; 7 bases line up with TRBD2. CDR3 length: 15 residues. CDR1 and CDR2 (germline): SGHRS, YFSETQ. Germline trimming cut 0 bases from V and 5 bases from J; bases unmatched to any gene: 7. In DNA, the CDR3 is TGCGCCAGCAGCTTGGAGGGAGGGAAGGCGGAGACCCAGTACTTC. Amino acid sequence: CASSLEGGKAETQYF.

This clonotype was seen only once. V usage is TRBV28 and J usage is TRBJ2-7; perhaps TRBD1 as D (5 bases). Per the germline V gene, CDR1 is MDHEN and CDR2 is SYDVKM. V gave up 5 bases and J gave up 4 bases, with 15 bases separating them. CDR3 length equals 14 residues. As DNA, the CDR3 is TGTGCCAGCAGTGGGCCTAGACAGTTATACGAGCAGTACTTC. This translates into CASSGPRQLYEQYF.

This clonotype appeared many times. V usage is TRBV21-1 and J usage is TRBJ2-7; the table's D call, TRBD1, was not checked against the DNA. TRBV21-1 is flagged as a pseudogene. CDR3 length: 23 residues. The CDR3 region has the DNA TGTGCCAGCAGCAAAGAGGTAGGCCCCCAAGGTGCGTCCGTCGGGAGGAGCTCCTACGAGCAGTACTTC. It yields the protein CASSKEVGPQGASVGRSSYEQYF.

Ten or more counts support this clonotype. CDR3 protein: CASSPPIGEQFF. The CDR3 bases are TGTGCCAGCAGCCCCCCTATAGGAGAGCAGTTCTTC. This chain uses TRBV13 with TRBJ2-1, with D unclear. Germline V CDR1 and CDR2: PRHDT, FYEKMQ (reference sequence). There are 12 residues in the CDR3. The V gene lost 5 bases and the J gene lost 10 bases, with 12 bases spanning the gap.

This clonotype was recorded many times. The chain couples TRBV5-5 to TRBJ1-1; possible D gene TRBD1, 5 bases. Germline CDR1 is SGHKS and CDR2 is YYEKEE (reference sequence). V was clipped by 1 base and J by 6 bases, with 13 bases between them. The CDR3 sequence is 14 residues long. The CDR3 bases are TGTGCCAGCAGCTTGATGAGGGGAGGAGCTGAAGCTTTCTTT. It translates to CASSLMRGGAEAFF.

This clonotype has only a few counts. CDR3 coding DNA: TGTGCCAGCAGCCAAGATGGGGTTAGGACCGGGGAGCTGTTTTTT. Its protein product is CASSQDGVRTGELFF. The chain couples TRBV4-2 to TRBJ2-2; D unclear. Trimming removed 0 bases at V and 5 bases at J, with 10 bases between. Per germline, CDR1 LGHNA and CDR2 YNFKEQ. The CDR3 length is 15 residues.

The chain combines TRBV20-1 with TRBJ2-1, with no clear D. The V gene's germline CDR1 is DFQATT and CDR2 SNEGSKA (reference sequence). This CDR3 has 12 amino acids. Trimming pared 7 bases from V and 6 bases from J, leaving 13 bases between. DNA of the CDR3: TGCAGTGTCACCCGTTCGCTCAATGAGCAGTTCTTC. This translates into CSVTRSLNEQFF.

There are many counts of this clonotype. The chain links TRBV19 to TRBJ1-1, with 7 bases aligning to TRBD1. The CDR3 has 17 amino acids. V gave up 3 bases and J gave up 5 bases; unmatched junction bases: 15. The germline gives CDR1 LNHDA, CDR2 SQIVND (reference sequence). CDR3 DNA: TGTGCCAGTAGTATTGGGAGAGGAGGGGGCGTAGGGACTGAAGCTTTCTTT. Translation: CASSIGRGGGVGTEAFF.

V is TRBV29-1 and J is TRBJ1-3; D remains ambiguous. CDR3 length: 12 residues. V was trimmed by 2 bases and J by 2 bases, leaving 4 bases between them. Looked up from germline, CDR1 is SQVTM and CDR2 is ANQGSEA. DNA of the CDR3: TGCAGCGTTGAAACCACTGGAAACACCATATATTTT. Translation gives CSVETTGNTIYF.

This clonotype has a count of ten or more. J is TRBJ1-1 and V is TRBV29-1, with D possibly TRBD1 on 5 matching bases. This CDR3 contains 10 residues. Germline values: CDR1 SQVTM, CDR2 ANQGSEA. V was shortened by 4 bases and J by 10 bases, with 10 bases between the two germline ends. This CDR3 is CSVVGQAAFF. CDR3 DNA sequence: TGCAGCGTTGTGGGGCAGGCAGCTTTCTTT.

The genes are TRBV12-3 or TRBV12-4 and TRBJ1-1; D remains ambiguous. The CDR3 loop spans 14 amino acids. Trimming removed 6 bases at V and 0 bases at J, with 11 bases between. In DNA form, the CDR3 reads TGTGCCAGCAGCCCCCGGTCAATGAACACTGAAGCTTTCTTT. This translates into CASSPRSMNTEAFF.

The sample holds many counts of this clonotype. The V gene is TRBV11-2, the J gene TRBJ2-2; D is possibly TRBD1 or TRBD2 (5 bases each). CDR1 and CDR2 (germline): SGHAT, FQNNGV. The CDR3 sequence is 13 residues long. V shed 10 bases and J shed 0 bases, with 9 bases lying between them. This chain's CDR3 is CATGRSNTGELFF. Here the CDR3 DNA reads TGTGCCACGGGACGTTCGAACACCGGGGAGCTGTTTTTT. Full variable domain (missing parts from reference TRBV11-2 and TRBJ2-2): EAGVAQSPRYKIIEKRQSVAFWCNPISGHATLYWYQQILGQGPKLLIQFQNNGVVDDSQLPKDRFSAERLKGVDSTLKIQPAKLEDSAVYLCATGRSNTGELFFGEGSRLTVL.

This clonotype appeared a few times. The rearrangement links TRBV6-6 to TRBJ2-2, with 9 bases aligning to TRBD2. The CDR3 length is 15 residues. Unmatched junction bases numbered 11, after V lost 6 bases and J lost 9 bases. Germline V gene data show CDR1 as MNHNY and CDR2 as SVGAGI (reference sequence). This CDR3 is CASSQTSGASRELFF. The CDR3 region has the DNA TGTGCCAGCAGCCAGACTAGCGGAGCAAGCCGGGAGCTGTTTTTT.

In its sample, this clonotype was seen many times. V is TRBV4-2 and J is TRBJ2-3; no clear D gene. Deletions cut 4 bases from V and 0 bases from J, with 8 bases between. Germline loops: CDR1 LGHNA, CDR2 YNFKEQ. The length of the CDR3 is 14 residues. This chain's CDR3 is CASSRTLSTDTQYF. The DNA of the CDR3 is TGTGCCAGCAGCCGGACCTTAAGCACAGATACGCAGTATTTT.

The sample holds many counts of this clonotype. The rearrangement links TRBV19 to TRBJ2-1; no clear D. Between the trimmed V and J ends, which lost 5 bases and 4 bases, there was a span of 15 bases. The CDR3 extends over 15 amino acids. Germline V lookup: CDR1 LNHDA, CDR2 SQIVND (reference sequence). CDR3 nucleotide sequence: TGTGCCAGTAGTCATCCCAGCCGGCCGTACAATGAGCAGTTCTTC. It codes for CASSHPSRPYNEQFF.

This clonotype showed up many times. The chain employs TRBV5-5 and TRBJ2-6; no reliable D call. Germline assignment: CDR1 SGHKS and CDR2 YYEKEE (reference sequence). This CDR3 is 15 amino acids long. The V gene lost 1 base and the J gene lost 3 bases, with 8 bases spanning the gap. CDR3 DNA sequence: TGTGCCAGCAGCTTGATAAGGAGTGGGGCCAACGTCCTGACTTTC. Residues: CASSLIRSGANVLTF.

This clonotype has only a few counts. The chain combines TRBV6-2 or TRBV6-3 with TRBJ2-3, with D perhaps matching TRBD2 (5 bases). Trimming took off 5 bases at V and 8 bases at J, with 17 bases between the two ends. The CDR3 runs to 14 residues. Germline V CDR1 and CDR2: MNHEY, SVGEGT. The CDR3 protein is CASSRPPPAGTQYF. DNA of the CDR3: TGTGCCAGCAGTCGACCCCCACCCGCGGGTACGCAGTATTTT.

The chain recombines TRBV2 with TRBJ2-2; D perhaps matches TRBD2 (5 bases). The CDR3 consists of 15 residues. V was shortened by 4 bases and J by 4 bases, with 13 bases between the two germline ends. Germline lookup yields CDR1 SNHLY and CDR2 FYNNEI. The CDR3 is CASSVEAASTGELFF. The CDR3 DNA reads TGTGCCAGCAGTGTAGAAGCGGCCTCCACCGGGGAGCTGTTTTTT. The entire variable domain, with the rest obtained from reference TRBV2 and TRBJ2-2, is as follows: EPEVTQTPSHQVTQMGQEVILRCVPISNHLYFYWYRQILGQKVEFLVSFYNNEISEKSEIFDDQFSVERPDGSNFTLKIRSTKLEDSAMYFCASSVEAASTGELFFGEGSRLTVL.

The V call is TRBV7-2, the J call TRBJ2-3; D unresolved. The germline V gene has CDR1 SGHTA and CDR2 FQGNSA. The V end lost 1 base, the J end lost 7 bases, and 6 bases lay between the germline ends. This CDR3 has 12 amino acids. For the CDR3, the DNA is TGTGCCAGCAGCTTAGTATTAAATACGCAGTATTTT. This gives the protein CASSLVLNTQYF.

This clonotype was detected a few times. This sequence joins TRBV7-3 and TRBJ2-5, with 15 positions matching TRBD2. The V segment lost 5 bases and the J segment 1 base; nucleotides outside the gene matches: 8. Per the germline V gene, CDR1 is SGHTA and CDR2 is FQGTGA. The length of the CDR3 is 18 residues. In DNA form, the CDR3 reads TGTGCCAGCAGCCCCTTCCCGGGACTAGCGGGAGGCCAAGAGACCCAGTACTTC. This codes for CASSPFPGLAGGQETQYF.